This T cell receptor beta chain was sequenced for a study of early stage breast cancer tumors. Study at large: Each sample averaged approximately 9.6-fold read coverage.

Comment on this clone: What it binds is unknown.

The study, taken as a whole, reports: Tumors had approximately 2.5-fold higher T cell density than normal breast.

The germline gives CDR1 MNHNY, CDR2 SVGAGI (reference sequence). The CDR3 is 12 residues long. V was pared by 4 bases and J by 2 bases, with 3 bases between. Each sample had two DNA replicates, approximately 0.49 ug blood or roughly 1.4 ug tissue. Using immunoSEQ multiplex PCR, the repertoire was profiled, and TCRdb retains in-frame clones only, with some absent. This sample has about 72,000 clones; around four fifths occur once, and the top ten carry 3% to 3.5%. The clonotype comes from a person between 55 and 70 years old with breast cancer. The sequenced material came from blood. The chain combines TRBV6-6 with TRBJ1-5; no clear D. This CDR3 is CASSSGNQPQHF. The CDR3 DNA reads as TGTGCCAGCAGTTCTGGCAATCAGCCCCAGCATTTT.